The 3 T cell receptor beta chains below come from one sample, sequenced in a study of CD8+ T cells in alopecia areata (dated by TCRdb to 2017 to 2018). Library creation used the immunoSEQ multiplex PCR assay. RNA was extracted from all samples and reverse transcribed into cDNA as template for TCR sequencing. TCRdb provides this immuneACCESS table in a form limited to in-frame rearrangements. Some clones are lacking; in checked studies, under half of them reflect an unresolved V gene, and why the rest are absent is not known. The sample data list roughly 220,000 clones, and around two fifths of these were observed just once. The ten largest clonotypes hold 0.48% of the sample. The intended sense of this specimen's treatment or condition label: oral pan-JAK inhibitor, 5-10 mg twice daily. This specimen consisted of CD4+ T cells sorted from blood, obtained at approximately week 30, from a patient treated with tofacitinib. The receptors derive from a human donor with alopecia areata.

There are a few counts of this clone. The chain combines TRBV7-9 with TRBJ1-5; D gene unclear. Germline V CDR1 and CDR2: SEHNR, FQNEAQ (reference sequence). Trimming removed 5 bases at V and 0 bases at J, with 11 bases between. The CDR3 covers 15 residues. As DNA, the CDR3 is TGTGCCAGCAGCCGCGAGACCGGTAGCAATCAGCCCCAGCATTTT. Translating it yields CASSRETGSNQPQHF. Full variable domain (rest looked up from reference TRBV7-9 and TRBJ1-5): DTGVSQNPRHKITKRGQNVTFRCDPISEHNRLYWYRQTLGQGPEFLTYFQNEAQLEKSRLLSDRFSAERPKGSFSTLEIQRTEQGDSAMYLCASSRETGSNQPQHFGDGTRLSIL.

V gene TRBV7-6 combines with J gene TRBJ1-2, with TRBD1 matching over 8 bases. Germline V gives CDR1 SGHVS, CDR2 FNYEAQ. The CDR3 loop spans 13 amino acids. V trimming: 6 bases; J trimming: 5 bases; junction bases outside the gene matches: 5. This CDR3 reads CASRPGQAYGYTF. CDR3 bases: TGTGCCAGCAGGCCGGGACAGGCTTATGGCTACACCTTC.

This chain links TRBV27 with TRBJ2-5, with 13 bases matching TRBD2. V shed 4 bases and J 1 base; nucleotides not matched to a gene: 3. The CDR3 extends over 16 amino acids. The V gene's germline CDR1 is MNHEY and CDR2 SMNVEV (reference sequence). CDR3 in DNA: TGTGCCAGCAGTTCGGGACTAGCGGGAATCCAAGAGACCCAGTACTTC. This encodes CASSSGLAGIQETQYF.